The sequence of this T cell receptor beta chain was determined in a study of CD8 T cells in ankylosing spondylitis. On this clonotype: Its antigen is undetermined.

Study-level points and caveats: Reportedly, matched ankylosing spondylitis synovial fluid was significantly enriched for disease-linked clones. Some motif variants were previously reported in reactive arthritis synovial fluid and blood. Ankylosing spondylitis blood appeared to be characterized by a TCR beta motif of 7 to 9 highly homologous variants.

Germline CDR1 LGHNA, CDR2 YSLEER. Unmatched junction bases numbered 10, after V lost 4 bases and J lost 8 bases. The CDR3 loop spans 14 amino acids. Preparation of TCR beta libraries was done by quantitative 5'-RACE with molecular barcodes. TCRdb re-derived calls from the 5' RACE reads in MiXCR, one entry per CDR3 protein. The sample shows 230,000 or so distinct CDR3 sequences, over 15% of them seen only once. This sequence joins TRBV4-3 and TRBJ1-2; 7 nucleotides line up with TRBD1. Sequencing was done on a sample of blood, either unsorted or a sorted T cell fraction (not recorded which). This TCR was recovered from a male donor with ankylosing spondylitis or in good health (not recorded which). CDR3 in DNA: TGCGCCAGCAGCCCCCAGGGGGGGAGCTACGGCTACACCTTC. This codes for CASSPQGGSYGYTF.